The 31 T cell receptor beta chains below come from one sample, sequenced in a study of CD8 T cells in ankylosing spondylitis. One entry per CDR3 protein, called by TCRdb with MiXCR from the 5' RACE reads. The sample yields about 360,000 distinct CDR3 sequences, 20% seen once. The sequencing sample was made of blood, either unsorted or a sorted T cell fraction (not recorded which). These receptors came from a male donor with ankylosing spondylitis or in good health (not recorded which).

The chain is built from TRBV4-1 and TRBJ2-7; 9 bases fit TRBD2. With 3 bases clipped from V and 1 base from J, the junction kept 4 bases outside the gene matches. Germline CDR1 is MGHRA and CDR2 is YSYEKL. The CDR3 length is 15 residues. CDR3 sequence: CASSQTSGTSYEQYF. The CDR3 region has the DNA TGCGCCAGCAGCCAGACTAGCGGAACATCCTACGAGCAGTACTTC.

V and J are TRBV27 and TRBJ2-5; D is undetermined. V shed 1 base and J shed 5 bases, with 11 bases lying between them. CDR3 size: 14 residues. Germline CDR1 and CDR2: MNHEY and SMNVEV (reference sequence). CDR3 nucleotides: TGTGCCAGCAGTTTATTTGCAGGCTGGGAGACCCAGTACTTC. Residues: CASSLFAGWETQYF.

Only one count was recorded for this clonotype. The chain is built from TRBV2 and TRBJ2-1, with 9 bases fitting TRBD2. Germline V lookup: CDR1 SNHLY, CDR2 FYNNEI. Germline trimming cut 2 bases from V and 6 bases from J; bases unmatched to any gene: 11. There are 17 residues in the CDR3. The DNA of the CDR3 is TGTGCCAGCAGTGAAACACCCTGGCGGGGGGGTGGCAATGAGCAGTTCTTC. This sequence encodes CASSETPWRGGGNEQFF.

V usage is TRBV12-3 or TRBV12-4 and J usage is TRBJ2-5, with TRBD2 matching over 9 bases. The CDR3 is made up of 16 amino acids. V lost 3 bases to trimming and J lost 7 bases; unmatched junction nucleotides: 12. The CDR3 coding sequence is TGTGCCAGCAGTTTTCCCCTAGCGGGGATAGTACGGACCCAGTACTTC. Its translation is CASSFPLAGIVRTQYF.

The chain is built from TRBV6-1 and TRBJ2-3; 9 nucleotides match TRBD2. The CDR3 has 16 residues. With 2 bases clipped from V and 2 bases from J, the junction kept 5 bases outside the gene matches. Germline V gene sequence: CDR1 MNHNS, CDR2 SASEGT. The CDR3 spells CASSEYLAGTTDTQYF. DNA for the CDR3: TGTGCCAGCAGTGAATACCTAGCGGGGACCACAGATACGCAGTATTTT.

The V call is TRBV5-1, the J call TRBJ2-3; 8 nucleotides agree with TRBD2. The CDR3 has 14 amino acids. Per germline, CDR1 SGHRS and CDR2 YFSETQ. The V gene end was trimmed by 4 bases and the J gene end by 1 base; junction bases not matched to a gene: 2. The CDR3 here is CASSQTSGTDTQYF. The CDR3 DNA is TGCGCCAGCAGCCAGACTAGCGGCACAGATACGCAGTATTTT.

The CDR3 sequence: CASSQDHITAQETQYF. CDR3 nucleotides: TGCGCCAGCAGCCAAGATCACATCACAGCCCAAGAGACCCAGTACTTC. The chain links TRBV4-1 to TRBJ2-5; D remains unclear. Germline-derived CDR1 and CDR2 are MGHRA and YSYEKL. The V end lost 0 bases, the J end lost 1 base, and 12 bases lay between the germline ends. The CDR3 has 16 amino acids.

This clonotype was seen a handful of times. The rearrangement uses TRBV10-3 and TRBJ1-2; weak D call: TRBD1 (5 bases). Germline V CDR1 and CDR2: ENHRY, SYGVKD. The CDR3 has 14 residues. Trimming removed 3 bases from V and 5 bases from J, with 13 bases in between. Here the CDR3 reads CAISDLGLGYGYTF. The CDR3 DNA reads TGTGCCATCAGTGATCTGGGGCTAGGGTATGGCTACACCTTC.

The V and J genes are TRBV27 and TRBJ2-3; 7 bases fit TRBD2. The CDR3 totals 14 residues. The germline V gene encodes CDR1 MNHEY and CDR2 SMNVEV (reference sequence). V gave up 8 bases and J gave up 2 bases; unmatched junction bases: 7. CDR3 sequence: CASGWGGFTDTQYF. In nucleotides, the CDR3 is TGTGCCAGCGGCTGGGGGGGATTCACAGATACGCAGTATTTT.

The chain links TRBV20-1 to TRBJ2-7, with 7 positions matching TRBD1. Germline V gives CDR1 DFQATT, CDR2 SNEGSKA (reference sequence). Trimming cost V 2 bases and J 2 bases; bases outside gene matches: 9. This CDR3 contains 15 residues. CDR3 in DNA: TGCAGTGCTAGACCGTCAAGGGGGCCTACCTACGAGCAGTACTTC. Protein: CSARPSRGPTYEQYF.

This clonotype turned up a few times. The V and J genes are TRBV27 and TRBJ2-2; perhaps TRBD2 as D (6 bases). The V end was cut by 5 bases, the J end by 5 bases, with 18 bases between. There are 16 residues in the CDR3. Germline CDR1 MNHEY, CDR2 SMNVEV (reference sequence). The CDR3 here is CASSPLGGYGTGELFF. The DNA for the CDR3 is TGTGCCAGCAGTCCCCTCGGAGGGTACGGGACCGGGGAGCTGTTTTTT.

The rearrangement uses TRBV10-2 and TRBJ1-5; 8 nucleotides line up with TRBD1. After removal of 5 bases from V and 8 bases from J, the junction contained 8 bases not matched to a gene. The V gene's germline CDR1 is WSHSY and CDR2 SAAADI. CDR3 size: 14 residues. The CDR3 loop reads CASSTHRGEEPQHF. The CDR3 nucleotides are TGCGCCAGCAGTACTCACAGGGGGGAAGAGCCCCAGCATTTT.

This rearrangement joins TRBV4-1 to TRBJ2-7; 8 bases agree with TRBD1. CDR1 MGHRA and CDR2 YSYEKL come from the germline V gene. This CDR3 is built from 14 residues. Trimming removed 2 bases from V and 3 bases from J; junction bases left unmatched: 3. The CDR3 DNA reads TGCGCCAGCAGCCAACTCGGACAGGGCTACGAGCAGTACTTC. As protein: CASSQLGQGYEQYF.

The chain couples TRBV5-4 to TRBJ2-2; D is unresolved. Deletions cut 4 bases from V and 6 bases from J, with 10 bases between. This CDR3 has 13 residues. Germline CDR1 SGHNT, CDR2 YYREEE (reference sequence). The CDR3 DNA reads TGTGCCAGCAGCAACGGACGGGCCGGGGAGCTGTTTTTT. Translating it yields CASSNGRAGELFF. The full variable domain, completed using reference TRBV5-4 and TRBJ2-2, is ETGVTQSPTHLIKTRGQQVTLRCSSQSGHNTVSWYQQALGQGPQFIFQYYREEENGRGNFPPRFSGLQFPNYSSELNVNALELDDSALYLCASSNGRAGELFFGEGSRLTVL.

In this sample, this clonotype turned up many times. The chain couples TRBV12-3 or TRBV12-4 to TRBJ2-7; D is perhaps TRBD2 (6 bases). The CDR3 spans 13 residues. Trimming cost V 3 bases and J 5 bases, with 11 bases left between them. The CDR3 nucleotides read TGTGCCAGCAGTTTCGTCCGGGAGAACGAGCAGTACTTC. Translating gives CASSFVRENEQYF.

The V and J genes are TRBV11-2 and TRBJ2-2; 7 bases line up with TRBD2. This CDR3 spans 14 amino acids. The germline V gene has CDR1 SGHAT and CDR2 FQNNGV. V lost 2 bases, J lost 6 bases, and 3 bases stayed unmatched. The CDR3 sequence is CASSLWAGAGELFF. DNA of the CDR3: TGTGCCAGCAGCTTATGGGCGGGGGCCGGGGAGCTGTTTTTT.

V usage is TRBV6-1 and J usage is TRBJ2-1; D gene unclear. V lost 2 bases to trimming and J lost 8 bases, with 7 bases between them. This CDR3 spans 12 amino acids. Germline values: CDR1 MNHNS, CDR2 SASEGT. DNA of the CDR3: TGTGCCAGCAGTGAATACCAGGATGAGCAGTTCTTC. It specifies CASSEYQDEQFF.

The chain combines TRBV20-1 with TRBJ2-5; possibly TRBD1 or TRBD2 for D (6 bases each). Germline loops: CDR1 DFQATT, CDR2 SNEGSKA (reference sequence). The V end was cut by 6 bases, the J end by 4 bases, with 21 bases between. This CDR3 has 15 residues. The CDR3 nucleotides are TGCAGTGCCTCCGGGGGCGGCCGGGGAGGAGAGACCCAGTACTTC. It codes for CSASGGGRGGETQYF.

The chain is built from TRBV2 and TRBJ2-7; a weak D match, TRBD1 (6 bases). Trimming stripped 3 bases from V and 0 bases from J, with 18 bases between. Germline V gene data show CDR1 as SNHLY and CDR2 as FYNNEI. The CDR3 runs to 17 residues. The CDR3 here is CASSDRGPRTHSYEQYF. The CDR3 nucleotides read TGTGCCAGCAGTGACAGGGGACCCCGGACTCACTCCTACGAGCAGTACTTC.

This clonotype was seen more than once but under ten times. The chain employs TRBV7-9 and TRBJ1-5, with D maybe TRBD1 (6 bases). In germline, CDR1 is SEHNR, CDR2 FQNEAQ (reference sequence). Trimming left V 5 bases short and J 2 bases short, with 13 bases between. The CDR3 runs 15 residues. The CDR3 is CASSRTGRGNQPQHF. CDR3 in DNA: TGTGCCAGCAGCCGCACAGGGAGGGGCAATCAGCCCCAGCATTTT.

The chain couples TRBV11-2 to TRBJ2-1; the match to TRBD2 covers 13 bases. V dropped 7 bases and J dropped 4; count of bases not matched to a gene: 13. Germline CDR1 is SGHAT and CDR2 is FQNNGV. The CDR3 is 18 residues long. As DNA, the CDR3 is TGTGCCAGCATCCGACCGGGACTAGCGGGGCCATATTACAATGAGCAGTTCTTC. Residues: CASIRPGLAGPYYNEQFF.

This clonotype was found a few times. This chain joins TRBV4-1 and TRBJ2-1; 7 bases agree with TRBD2. The CDR3 contains 16 residues. The J segment lost 3 bases and the V segment lost 0 bases, leaving 5 bases of the junction unmatched. CDR1 and CDR2 (germline): MGHRA, YSYEKL. CDR3 amino acids: CASSQEGGGLYNEQFF. CDR3 DNA sequence: TGCGCCAGCAGCCAAGAGGGCGGGGGTCTCTACAATGAGCAGTTCTTC.

This rearrangement joins TRBV12-5 to TRBJ1-3; a possible D gene is TRBD1 (6 bases). Trimming stripped 2 bases from V and 6 bases from J, with 11 bases between. Germline V gives CDR1 LGHNT, CDR2 FRNRAP. The CDR3 runs 14 residues. CDR3 residues: CASGLIQGLNTIYF. CDR3 in DNA: TGTGCTAGTGGTTTGATACAGGGACTAAACACCATATATTTT.

This clonotype has more than one count but fewer than ten. The chain uses TRBV28 and TRBJ2-7; D is perhaps TRBD1 (5 bases). Trimming pared 3 bases from V and 7 bases from J, leaving 13 bases between. Germline values: CDR1 MDHEN, CDR2 SYDVKM. This CDR3 spans 13 amino acids. The CDR3 sequence is CASSFVGSGEQYF. The CDR3 coding sequence is TGTGCCAGCAGTTTCGTTGGGTCAGGGGAGCAGTACTTC.

This chain joins TRBV9 and TRBJ2-2, with D tentatively TRBD2 (7 bases). Trimming pared 0 bases from V and 3 bases from J, leaving 15 bases between. Per the germline V gene, CDR1 is SGDLS and CDR2 is YYNGEE. The CDR3 length is 17 residues. CDR3: CASSVDGGRGDTGELFF. The CDR3 coding sequence is TGTGCCAGCAGCGTAGACGGGGGGCGTGGGGACACCGGGGAGCTGTTTTTT.

The chain links TRBV5-5 to TRBJ2-1; 11 bases fit TRBD2. The ends lost 4 bases at V and 8 bases at J; junction bases unmatched: 8. In germline, CDR1 is SGHKS, CDR2 YYEKEE (reference sequence). The CDR3 is 15 amino acids. The CDR3 protein is CASSLSGGAGDEQFF. Written as DNA, the CDR3 is TGTGCCAGCAGCCTTAGCGGGGGGGCCGGCGATGAGCAGTTCTTC.

This clonotype was observed a few times. The rearrangement joins TRBV30 to TRBJ2-1; D possibly corresponds to TRBD1 (6 bases). CDR1 and CDR2 (germline): GTSNPN, SVGIG (reference sequence). The CDR3 contains 13 residues. V lost 3 bases and J lost 8, with 14 bases in between. The chain's CDR3 is CAWSSTGFDEQFF. CDR3 DNA: TGTGCCTGGAGCTCAACAGGGTTCGATGAGCAGTTCTTC.

This clonotype was counted a few times. The chain links TRBV7-9 to TRBJ2-3; D unresolved. The germline CDR1 and CDR2 sequences are SEHNR and FQNEAQ (reference sequence). V shed 2 bases and J shed 6 bases, with 15 bases lying between them. This CDR3 spans 15 amino acids. CDR3 DNA: TGTGCCAGCAGCTTACGGAAGCCTCAGGCTGATACGCAGTATTTT. Its protein product is CASSLRKPQADTQYF.

V gene TRBV30 combines with J gene TRBJ2-6, with D perhaps matching TRBD1 (6 bases). Germline V lookup: CDR1 GTSNPN, CDR2 SVGIG (reference sequence). The ends were cut back, 0 bases at V and 3 bases at J, with 15 bases in the middle. The CDR3 extends over 17 amino acids. CDR3 sequence: CAWSVSRGVGGANVLTF. The CDR3 DNA reads as TGTGCCTGGAGTGTAAGCAGGGGAGTCGGTGGGGCCAACGTCCTGACTTTC.

This clonotype appeared a few times. The rearrangement joins TRBV7-6 to TRBJ2-2, with a weak D call TRBD1 (6 bases). The germline CDR1 and CDR2 sequences are SGHVS and FNYEAQ. Trimming pared 1 base from V and 1 base from J, leaving 10 bases between. This CDR3 contains 16 residues. The CDR3 region is CASSLGRGQNTGELFF. CDR3 bases: TGTGCCAGCAGCTTAGGACGGGGACAGAACACCGGGGAGCTGTTTTTT.

This clonotype occurred once. CDR3 in amino acids: CATSRDRARMYNEQFF. CDR3 nucleotide sequence: TGTGCCACCAGCAGAGATAGGGCCCGAATGTACAATGAGCAGTTCTTC. This sequence joins TRBV15 and TRBJ2-1; unclear D gene. With 0 bases removed from V and 4 bases from J, the gap between germline ends came to 13 bases. The CDR3 has 16 amino acids. The germline V gene encodes CDR1 LNHNV and CDR2 YYDKDF (reference sequence).